This T cell receptor beta chain was sequenced during a study of T cell responses to AZD1222 COVID-19 vaccine. This CDR3 comprises 12 residues. Looked up from germline, CDR1 is MDHEN and CDR2 is SYDVKM. With 4 bases removed from V and 8 bases from J, the gap between germline ends came to 11 bases. Produced via immunoSEQ multiplex PCR; TCRdb's table is partial and in-frame only. The sample yields some 40,000 clones, just under 80% seen once. With regard to this clone: Antigen: not known.

Overall study results and limits: Close to half of all spike-specific TCRs reportedly target regions of the variants that are unmutated. It should be noted that donors were predominantly white British and more often female, and clonal diversity was possibly underestimated. Spike-specific TCR breadth and depth grew following two AZD1222 doses.

This chain links TRBV28 with TRBJ1-1; tentative D call: TRBD1 (6 bases). Sample: peripheral blood, taken 28 days after the second dose of the MenACWY control vaccine. The receptor comes from an adult who received the MenACWY meningococcal vaccine as a control. The CDR3 sequence is CASSWPGQEAFF. The CDR3 coding sequence is TGTGCCAGCAGTTGGCCGGGACAAGAAGCTTTCTTT.